This T cell receptor beta chain was recovered during a study of shared clonotypes between healthy human individuals. A remark on this clone: Its antigen remains unknown.

Trimming cost V 0 bases and J 2 bases; bases outside gene matches: 2. In germline, CDR1 is SNHLY, CDR2 FYNNEI. This CDR3 contains 16 residues. In the original analysis: Filtering was not the same, since immunoSEQ gave junction-only sequences without quality scores. The data were produced by immunoSEQ multiplex PCR, yet TCRdb's version contains in-frame clones alone and is incomplete. Clonal size and the V and J genes are those of that table, whereas D and trimming came from the DNA. The sample lists around 600,000 clones, 95% to 98% seen once, with 0.3% to 0.35% in the top ten. Naive CD8 cells lacked CD45RO and underwent positive selection for CCR7, leaving out terminally differentiated effector memory CD45RA+ cells. General study results and limits: Sharing across four donors was highest in naive CD4 (around 5%) and lowest in memory CD8 (0.4%).

This TCR was recovered from a man aged 25-40 years in good health. The genes are TRBV2 and TRBJ2-3; 10 bases are shared with TRBD1. Sequencing was carried out using naive CD8+ T cells sorted from blood. The CDR3 region is CASSEATGGYTDTQYF. DNA for the CDR3: TGTGCCAGCAGTGAAGCGACAGGGGGCTACACAGATACGCAGTATTTT. The full variable domain, in which reference TRBV2 and TRBJ2-3 provide the parts outside the CDR3, is EPEVTQTPSHQVTQMGQEVILRCVPISNHLYFYWYRQILGQKVEFLVSFYNNEISEKSEIFDDQFSVERPDGSNFTLKIRSTKLEDSAMYFCASSEATGGYTDTQYFGPGTRLTVL.